This T cell receptor beta chain emerged from a study of cytomegalovirus exposure and HLA in healthy donors. General observations from the study: There were around 160 TCR beta chains listed as cytomegalovirus-associated. Rarity characterized most TCR sequences, yet some public TCRs appeared in many donors.

Clones were read by immunoSEQ multiplex PCR, and TCRdb kept only the in-frame ones, dropping some. The sample holds about 140,000 clones, around 88% seen once. CDR3 length: 15 amino acids. The germline CDR1 and CDR2 sequences are SGHRS and YFSETQ. Germline trimming cut 4 bases from V and 7 bases from J; bases unmatched to any gene: 12. Comments on this clone: Its antigen is currently unknown.

The sample consisted of PBMCs. The genes are TRBV5-1 and TRBJ2-7, with 9 bases aligning to TRBD1. The TCR originated in a woman between 18 and 30 years old in good health and CMV-seropositive. CDR3 protein: CASSPAGTGRGEQYF. CDR3 DNA sequence: TGCGCCAGCAGCCCCGCCGGGACAGGGCGTGGGGAGCAGTACTTC.